The 5 T cell receptor beta chains below all came from one sample that was sequenced in a study of cytomegalovirus exposure and HLA in healthy donors. Libraries were prepared by immunoSEQ multiplex PCR; TCRdb keeps only in-frame clonotypes and omits some of them. The table includes about 280,000 clones, approximately 87% detected once. Specimen: PBMCs. The receptors derive from a woman younger than 35 in good health and CMV-seronegative.

The rearrangement joins TRBV4-1 to TRBJ2-6, with a tentative D call TRBD2 (5 bases). The CDR3 runs to 19 residues. CDR1 and CDR2 from the germline V gene are MGHRA and YSYEKL. Trimming pared 0 bases from V and 0 bases from J, leaving 15 bases between. The CDR3 loop reads CASSQEGVEGFSGANVLTF. The CDR3 DNA is TGCGCCAGCAGCCAAGAGGGCGTTGAGGGTTTCTCTGGGGCCAACGTCCTGACTTTC.

The chain links TRBV2 to TRBJ2-5; 7 positions agree with TRBD2. V was pared by 7 bases and J by 2 bases, with 7 bases of the junction left unmatched. The CDR3 runs to 14 residues. CDR1 is SNHLY, CDR2 FYNNEI, per germline. The CDR3 loop is CASKREGRQETQYF. CDR3 DNA: TGTGCCAGCAAGAGGGAGGGGAGGCAAGAGACCCAGTACTTC.

The chain employs TRBV5-1 and TRBJ1-1, with D uncertain. V was pared by 4 bases and J by 5 bases, with 12 bases between. The CDR3 length is 13 residues. Germline loops: CDR1 SGHRS, CDR2 YFSETQ. CDR3 region: CASSTRFGTEAFF. The CDR3, as DNA: TGCGCCAGCAGCACGAGGTTCGGGACTGAAGCTTTCTTT.

V usage is TRBV2 and J usage is TRBJ2-7; TRBD2 agrees at 13 bases. V lost 6 bases to trimming and J lost 2 bases; unmatched junction nucleotides: 7. In germline, CDR1 is SNHLY, CDR2 FYNNEI. The CDR3 length is 16 residues. The CDR3: CASRETSGRSPYEQYF. In DNA, the CDR3 is TGTGCCAGCAGGGAGACTAGCGGGAGGTCCCCCTACGAGCAGTACTTC.

This chain connects TRBV5-1 to TRBJ1-4, with 8 bases aligning to TRBD1. V shed 2 bases, J shed 5 bases, and the junction held 5 bases outside the gene matches. CDR3 size: 15 residues. CDR1 SGHRS and CDR2 YFSETQ come from the germline V gene. The CDR3 protein is CASSFGQGLNEKLFF. CDR3 coding DNA: TGCGCCAGCAGCTTTGGACAGGGACTCAATGAAAAACTGTTTTTT.